Listed below are T cell receptor beta chains from one sample, sequenced in a study of T cells in Graves' hyperthyroidism and ophthalmopathy. In TCRdb, the multiplex PCR reads were re-called with MiXCR into one record per CDR3 protein. The table has some 360,000 distinct CDR3 sequences, around 13% seen once; the top ten hold approximately 9.9%. Sequences were obtained from blood. These receptors all come from a woman aged 60-75 years with Graves' hyperthyroidism. The CDR3 runs from the conserved cysteine through the conserved F or W. Each record gives: V gene, clone size, D gene, J gene, CDR3 length, CDR3 DNA, CDR3 protein. The D gene is left open where the match is weak. Size is omitted from some rows. Given values are once, few, many or a class for expanded clones.

TRBV5-6	NA	NA	TRBJ2-2	15	TGTGCCAGCAGCTTGCGGTTCCCCAACACCGGGGAGCTGTTTTTT	CASSLRFPNTGELFF
TRBV10-3	many	TRBD1	TRBJ2-3	18	TGTGCCATCAGTGCGTGGGACAGGGGACCAACTAGCACAGATACGCAGTATTTT	CAISAWDRGPTSTDTQYF
TRBV10-3	many	TRBD2	TRBJ2-1	17	TGTGCCATCAGTGTTTCCCGGACTAGCGGGATAGTGAATGAGCAGTTCTTC	CAISVSRTSGIVNEQFF
TRBV20-1	many	TRBD2	TRBJ2-1	21	TGCAGTGCTCCAAGACCCCTCTTAGCGGGAGGGCCGGTTGGGGCCTACAATGAGCAGTTCTTC	CSAPRPLLAGGPVGAYNEQFF
TRBV6-1	many	NA	TRBJ2-7	12	TGTGCCAGCAGTGAAAGAAGAAACGAGCAGTACTTC	CASSERRNEQYF
TRBV19	many	NA	TRBJ1-3	17	TGTGCCAGTAGTAACGCTGGCAGGGATCCTTCTGGAAACACCATATATTTT	CASSNAGRDPSGNTIYF
TRBV20-1	many	NA	TRBJ2-3	13	TGCAGTGCCGCGGGACAAGAGGGAGATACGCAGTATTTT	CSAAGQEGDTQYF
TRBV12-3/TRBV12-4	many	NA	TRBJ2-5	13	TGTGCCAGCAGTTCGGTGGGAAAAGAGACCCAGTACTTC	CASSSVGKETQYF
TRBV20-1	NA	TRBD1	TRBJ2-7	14	TGCAGTGCTAGGGGGTGGGGACAGGGGGGCGAGCAGTACTTC	CSARGWGQGGEQYF
TRBV11-2	NA	TRBD1	TRBJ2-5	15	TGTGCCAGCAGCTTAGGTACCACAGGGGGAGAGACCCAGTACTTC	CASSLGTTGGETQYF
TRBV7-2	few	NA	TRBJ2-5	14	TGTGCCAGCAGCCCCCATCGGCAGCAAGAGACCCAGTACTTC	CASSPHRQQETQYF
TRBV4-1	many	TRBD2	TRBJ2-7	16	TGCGCCAGCAGCCACAACCTAGCGGGAGAGGGCTACGAGCAGTACTTC	CASSHNLAGEGYEQYF
TRBV29-1	few	TRBD2	TRBJ2-7	12	TGCAGCGTTGGGGACTACGCCTACGAGCAGTACTTC	CSVGDYAYEQYF
TRBV5-1	many	NA	TRBJ1-1	13	TGCGCCAGCAGCTTGTCGGGGGACACTGAAGCTTTCTTT	CASSLSGDTEAFF
TRBV12-3/TRBV12-4	many	TRBD2	TRBJ2-5	17	TGTGCCAGCAGTCTTCAAGGACTAGCGGGAGGACAAGAGACCCAGTACTTC	CASSLQGLAGGQETQYF
TRBV6-1	many	NA	TRBJ1-2	14	TGTGCCAGCAGGCCGGACAGACCTAACTATGGCTACACCTTC	CASRPDRPNYGYTF
TRBV7-9	NA	TRBD2	TRBJ2-7	16	TGTGCCAGCAGCTCCAGACTAGCGGGAAGCTCCTACGAGCAGTACTTC	CASSSRLAGSSYEQYF
TRBV5-1	many	NA	TRBJ1-2	14	TGCGCCAGCAGCTTGGCGGGACAACAGTCAGGCTACACCTTC	CASSLAGQQSGYTF
TRBV28	many	TRBD2	TRBJ2-7	14	TGTGCCAGCAGGACTAGCGGGCGCCCCTACGAGCAGTACTTC	CASRTSGRPYEQYF
TRBV7-8	many	NA	TRBJ2-3	13	TGTGCCAGCAGCCCCGGAGGAACCCCTACGCAGTATTTT	CASSPGGTPTQYF
TRBV5-4	NA	TRBD1	TRBJ1-2	13	TGTGCCAGCAGAGACAGGGGAAACTATGGCTACACCTTC	CASRDRGNYGYTF
TRBV28	many	NA	TRBJ2-3	14	TGTGCCAGCAGCTCCCAGGTAGCCACAGATACGCAGTATTTT	CASSSQVATDTQYF
TRBV24-1	many	TRBD1	TRBJ2-7	15	TGTGCCACCAGTGATACCGGGACAGGGCTCTACGAGCAGTACTTC	CATSDTGTGLYEQYF
TRBV7-9	NA	TRBD1	TRBJ2-5	15	TGTGCCAGCAGCTCCCCGGACAGGGGCCAAGAGACCCAGTACTTC	CASSSPDRGQETQYF
TRBV30	NA	TRBD1	TRBJ1-2	10	TGTGCCTTCGGGACAGGGTTGGACACCTTC	CAFGTGLDTF
TRBV30	many	NA	TRBJ1-4	14	TGTGCCTGGAGTAAGGACGGTGGGAATGAAAAACTGTTTTTT	CAWSKDGGNEKLFF
TRBV19	few	TRBD1	TRBJ2-2	16	TGTGCCAGTAGTATCCGGGACAGAGCGAACACCGGGGAGCTGTTTTTT	CASSIRDRANTGELFF
TRBV5-1	many	NA	TRBJ1-5	15	TGCGCCAGCAGTCCGGAGGGTAATAGCAATCAGCCCCAGCATTTT	CASSPEGNSNQPQHF
TRBV24-1	many	TRBD1	TRBJ2-3	14	TGTGCCACCAGTGATCCAACAGGGGAAGATACGCAGTATTTT	CATSDPTGEDTQYF
TRBV6-2/TRBV6-3	few	TRBD1	TRBJ1-5	14	TGTGCCAGCAGTACAGGGGGTGGCTCTCAGCCCCAGCATTTT	CASSTGGGSQPQHF
TRBV7-8	NA	NA	TRBJ1-1	12	TGTGCCAGCCACGAAGGGGATACTGAAGCTTTCTTT	CASHEGDTEAFF
TRBV27	many	TRBD1	TRBJ1-1	13	TGTGCCAGCAGTTTCTTACAGGGGGCCGAAGCTTTCTTT	CASSFLQGAEAFF
TRBV10-3	few	NA	TRBJ2-7	15	TGTGCCATCAGTGGCGTCCGGGACCTTTCCTGCGAGCAGTACTTC	CAISGVRDLSCEQYF
TRBV6-2/TRBV6-3	many	NA	TRBJ2-7	12	TGTGCCAGCAAGGACTGGGCACTGGAGCAGTACTTC	CASKDWALEQYF
TRBV27	many	NA	TRBJ1-2	12	TGTGCCAGCAGAACAGGGAACTATGGCTACACCTTC	CASRTGNYGYTF
TRBV5-1	many	TRBD2	TRBJ2-2	15	TGCGCCAGCAGCCCGGGACTAACTAACACCGGGGAGCTGTTTTTT	CASSPGLTNTGELFF
TRBV9	many	NA	TRBJ2-3	13	TGTGCCAGCCGGCCACCTAGCACAGATACGCAGTATTTT	CASRPPSTDTQYF
TRBV2	NA	TRBD2	TRBJ2-7	15	TGTGCCAGCAGCGTAACTAGCGGTCTGGGTTACGAGCAGTACTTC	CASSVTSGLGYEQYF
TRBV7-3	NA	NA	TRBJ2-2	16	TGTGCCAGCAGCTTAGCTATAGGGTCGAACACCGGGGAGCTGTTTTTT	CASSLAIGSNTGELFF
TRBV4-1	many	NA	TRBJ1-1	12	TGCGCCAGCAAGGACAGTTACACTGAAGCTTTCTTT	CASKDSYTEAFF
TRBV28	many	NA	TRBJ2-2	15	TGTGCCAGCAGTTTAGGGTTCGCGAACACCGGGGAGCTGTTTTTT	CASSLGFANTGELFF
TRBV12-3/TRBV12-4	NA	NA	TRBJ1-5	15	TGTACCAGCAGTTTGAGGGACACATTCAATCAGCCCCAGCATTTT	CTSSLRDTFNQPQHF
TRBV19	NA	NA	TRBJ2-6	16	TGTGCCAGTAGTGAAGAGGCAGGGGCTGGGGCCAACGTCCTGACTTTC	CASSEEAGAGANVLTF
TRBV28	many	NA	TRBJ1-1	15	TGTGCCAGCAGTTCCTGGGAGGGGCTGAACACTGAAGCTTTCTTT	CASSSWEGLNTEAFF
TRBV7-9	NA	NA	TRBJ2-1	12	TGTGCCAGCAGCTCACCTGGGGAAAATTGGTTCTTC	CASSSPGENWFF
TRBV12-5	few	TRBD2	TRBJ2-7	17	TGTGCTAGTGGTTTGGTAAAGACTAGCGGAAGCTCCTACGAGCAGTACTTC	CASGLVKTSGSSYEQYF
TRBV4-1	NA	NA	TRBJ2-7	19	TGCGCCAGCAGCCAATTACTACGCGTCACGGGACCCTGGCTCTACGAGCAGTACTTC	CASSQLLRVTGPWLYEQYF
TRBV28	many	NA	TRBJ2-3	15	TGTGCCAGCAGTTTCCCAGCGCCCGGCACAGATACGCAGTATTTT	CASSFPAPGTDTQYF
TRBV14	few	TRBD1	TRBJ2-7	14	TGTGCCAGCAGCCAACAAACAGGGGATCCCGAGCAGTACTTC	CASSQQTGDPEQYF
TRBV6-5	many	NA	TRBJ2-7	15	TGTGCCAGCAGTTACGGCAGGGCCTACTCCTACGAGCAGTACTTC	CASSYGRAYSYEQYF
TRBV4-1	NA	NA	TRBJ1-5	16	TGCGCCAGCAGCCAAGTTTGGGATTTAGTCAATCAGCCCCAGCATTTT	CASSQVWDLVNQPQHF
TRBV18	NA	TRBD1	TRBJ1-2	15	TGTGCCAGCTCACCACCGGGACAGGGCTTCTTCGGCTACACCTTC	CASSPPGQGFFGYTF
TRBV3-1	many	NA	TRBJ2-7	12	TGTGCCAGCAGCCAAGATTGGTCCGAGCAGTACTTC	CASSQDWSEQYF
TRBV7-9	few	NA	TRBJ1-2	15	TGTGCCAGCAGCTTAGGGACAAGCTTACGGTATGGCTACACCTTC	CASSLGTSLRYGYTF
TRBV30	many	NA	TRBJ2-1	11	TGTGCCTGGAGTGTTGGGACTGAGCAGTTCTTC	CAWSVGTEQFF